The sequence of this T cell receptor beta chain was determined in a study of control samples from healthy donors and cancer patients. Here immunoSEQ multiplex PCR was the method, and the copy in TCRdb shows in-frame clones only, minus some. The sample lists thousands of clones, less than 85% occurring once. From germline, CDR1 is ENHRY and CDR2 SYGVKD. The CDR3 is made up of 14 amino acids. V lost 2 bases to trimming and J lost 0 bases, with 5 bases between them. Sequencing was done on a sample of PBMCs. The rearrangement joins TRBV10-3 to TRBJ1-5; D not certain. The sequence came from a man between 65 and 79 years old with lung cancer. The CDR3 DNA reads as TGTGCCATCAGTGAGATCGATAGCAATCAGCCCCAGCATTTT. It yields the protein CAISEIDSNQPQHF.